The rows below give T cell receptor beta chains drawn from one sample of a study of blood T cell repertoires in COVID-19. The table came from immunoSEQ multiplex PCR; TCRdb's copy has only in-frame clones and leaves some out. The repertoire holds roughly 150,000 clones, with about four fifths as singletons. The sample consisted of peripheral blood. The receptors shown here come from a man between 65 and 85 years old with active or convalescent COVID-19. The CDR3 runs from the conserved cysteine through the conserved F or W. The order of the fields is clone size, D gene, V gene, J gene, CDR3 protein, CDR3 DNA. A D gene is named only where the DNA matches it firmly. A clone size is listed for some rows: how often the clone was seen (once, few, many), or a class if it is expanded.

>NA|NA|TRBV4-3|TRBJ1-2
CASSQDIKRRGYGYTF
TGCGCCAGCAGCCAAGATATAAAGCGCAGGGGCTATGGCTACACCTTC
>NA|TRBD2|TRBV5-4|TRBJ2-6
CASSLQRGPLGANVLTF
TGTGCCAGCAGCTTACAGCGGGGCCCTTTGGGGGCCAACGTCCTGACTTTC
>NA|TRBD2|TRBV4-2|TRBJ2-7
CASSQREVGEQYF
TGTGCCAGCAGCCAACGGGAGGTAGGCGAGCAGTACTTC
>NA|TRBD2|TRBV6-2/TRBV6-3|TRBJ2-3
CASSYLPTSGPSTDTQYF
TGTGCCAGCAGTTACCTACCTACTAGCGGCCCTAGCACAGATACGCAGTATTTT
>NA|TRBD1|TRBV27|TRBJ1-6
CASSRTGGAWGSPLHF
TGTGCCAGCAGCAGGACAGGGGGCGCTTGGGGGTCACCCCTCCACTTT
>NA|NA|TRBV28|TRBJ1-5
CASSLGPGTPSNQPQHF
TGTGCCAGCAGTTTGGGCCCCGGGACACCTAGCAATCAGCCCCAGCATTTT
>once|NA|TRBV10-3|TRBJ1-3
CAISANNLSGNTIYF
TGTGCCATCAGTGCCAACAACCTCTCTGGAAACACCATATATTTT
>NA|NA|TRBV6-5|TRBJ1-1
CASSTGRLAEAFF
TGTGCCAGCAGCACGGGAAGGTTGGCTGAAGCTTTCTTT
>NA|TRBD1|TRBV6-5|TRBJ1-2
CASSYTGQGSGYTF
TGTGCCAGCAGTTACACTGGACAGGGAAGTGGCTACACCTTC
>few|NA|TRBV10-3|TRBJ1-1
CAISEWEGGTEAFF
TGTGCCATCAGTGAGTGGGAGGGAGGCACTGAAGCTTTCTTT